Listed below are T cell receptor beta chains from one sample, sequenced in a study of blood T cell repertoires in COVID-19. TCRdb's copy holds only in-frame clones and misses some; the assay was immunoSEQ multiplex PCR. The table records 490,000 or so clones, less than 90% of them present only once. The sequencing input was PBMCs or T cells enriched from blood (not recorded which). The source is a woman aged 55-70 years who had recovered from COVID-19. The CDR3 runs from the conserved cysteine through the conserved F or W. The D gene is left open where the match is weak. Clone sizes are given selectively: once, few, many, or a class where the clone is expanded.

CDR3 DNA: TGTGCCAGCAGTAGACAGGGGGCGGAGGAAAAACTGTTTTTT; CDR3 protein: CASSRQGAEEKLFF; J gene: TRBJ1-4; V gene: TRBV2; clone size: -; CDR3 length: 14; D gene: TRBD1
CDR3 DNA: TGTGCCACCAGCTCACACAGGGCCACTGAAGCTTTCTTT; CDR3 protein: CATSSHRATEAFF; J gene: TRBJ1-1; V gene: TRBV15; clone size: once; CDR3 length: 13; D gene: -
CDR3 DNA: TGTGCCAGCAGTTACAACAGAGGGGGGGCAGCTTTCTTT; CDR3 protein: CASSYNRGGAAFF; J gene: TRBJ1-1; V gene: TRBV6-5; clone size: -; CDR3 length: 13; D gene: -
CDR3 DNA: TGTGCCACCAGCCTGAGCGGGGGCCTCGGTGAAAAACTGTTTTTT; CDR3 protein: CATSLSGGLGEKLFF; J gene: TRBJ1-4; V gene: TRBV7-2; clone size: -; CDR3 length: 15; D gene: -
CDR3 DNA: TGTGCCAGCAGCCAGGGCGGACAGGGGGGTAATCAGCCCCAGCATTTT; CDR3 protein: CASSQGGQGGNQPQHF; J gene: TRBJ1-5; V gene: TRBV3-1/TRBV3-2; clone size: -; CDR3 length: 16; D gene: TRBD1
CDR3 DNA: TGCGCCAGCAGCTTGGACGACAGCTTCAATCAGCCCCAGCATTTT; CDR3 protein: CASSLDDSFNQPQHF; J gene: TRBJ1-5; V gene: TRBV5-1; clone size: -; CDR3 length: 15; D gene: -
CDR3 DNA: TGCGCCAGCAGCCAAGAAACCGGGACTAATGAAAAACTGTTTTTT; CDR3 protein: CASSQETGTNEKLFF; J gene: TRBJ1-4; V gene: TRBV4-1; clone size: -; CDR3 length: 15; D gene: -
CDR3 DNA: TGTGCCAGCAGTTACGCCGCAGATACAACTAACTATGGCTACACCTTC; CDR3 protein: CASSYAADTTNYGYTF; J gene: TRBJ1-2; V gene: TRBV6-6; clone size: -; CDR3 length: 16; D gene: -
CDR3 DNA: TGCAGTGCTGCCAGGGGCACTGAAGCTTTCTTT; CDR3 protein: CSAARGTEAFF; J gene: TRBJ1-1; V gene: TRBV20-1; clone size: -; CDR3 length: 11; D gene: -
CDR3 DNA: TGTGCCAGCAGCGTGATGAGCGGGGAGACCCAGTACTTC; CDR3 protein: CASSVMSGETQYF; J gene: TRBJ2-5; V gene: TRBV9; clone size: -; CDR3 length: 13; D gene: -
CDR3 DNA: TGTGCCAGCAGTGTGAACAGGGAAAAACTGTTTTTT; CDR3 protein: CASSVNREKLFF; J gene: TRBJ1-4; V gene: TRBV2; clone size: -; CDR3 length: 12; D gene: -
CDR3 DNA: TGTGCCAGCAGCCAGGCGGGGGTGACTGAAGCTTTCTTT; CDR3 protein: CASSQAGVTEAFF; J gene: TRBJ1-1; V gene: TRBV3-1/TRBV3-2; clone size: -; CDR3 length: 13; D gene: -
CDR3 DNA: TGCAGCGTTGACACTAGCTCAAACATTCAGTACTTC; CDR3 protein: CSVDTSSNIQYF; J gene: TRBJ2-4; V gene: TRBV29-1; clone size: -; CDR3 length: 12; D gene: -
CDR3 DNA: TGTGCCAGCAGCTCCCGGGACACTGGAAACACCATATATTTT; CDR3 protein: CASSSRDTGNTIYF; J gene: TRBJ1-3; V gene: TRBV7-8; clone size: few; CDR3 length: 14; D gene: -